This TCR beta chain was identified in a study of T cell responses to AZD1222 COVID-19 vaccine. Study-wide results and limits: Donors in the cohort were predominantly white British and more often female, and clonal diversity was possibly underestimated.

This clone turned up a few times. Its specificity is unknown. Method: immunoSEQ multiplex PCR; TCRdb's copy keeps in-frame clones and lacks some. The sample shows roughly 70,000 clones, 85% to 90% of them seen only once. The CDR3 has 15 amino acids. Deletions cut 1 base from V and 7 bases from J, with 11 bases between. CDR1 is SEHNR and CDR2 is FQNEAQ in the germline V gene (reference sequence). The sequence derives from an adult who received the AZD1222 COVID-19 vaccine. The specimen was peripheral blood, collected 28 days after the second AZD1222 dose. J is TRBJ1-6 and V is TRBV7-9; D might be TRBD1 (5 bases). DNA for the CDR3: TGTGCCAGCAGCTTAGGTGGGGGAAAAAATTCACCCCTCCACTTT. Protein: CASSLGGGKNSPLHF.